One and the same sample provided the 25 T cell receptor beta chains below, sequenced in a study of tumor-infiltrating lymphocytes in primary liver carcinoma. Co-extraction of both nucleic acids (RNA and DNA) used about 19-33 mg of unsorted bulk tissue. Reverse transcription of about 500 ng total RNA with a constant-region primer produced TCR beta cDNA. Three rounds of nested multiplex PCR with slightly modified ARM-PCR produced TCR beta libraries. In the first two PCR rounds, TRBV1-TRBV30 forward primers were paired with a C-beta reverse primer, and each round lasted around 10 cycles. TCRdb called the multiplex PCR reads again in MiXCR, with one record for every CDR3 protein. The table has about 96,000 distinct CDR3 sequences, about 70% seen once. Sample: tumor-adjacent normal liver tissue. Receptor source: a man aged 35 to 55 with primary liver carcinoma and hepatitis B virus infection.

Comments on this clonotype: This may arise from a read error, as a much more abundant clone is one base away. The V and J genes are TRBV6-2 or TRBV6-3 and TRBJ2-3, with D unresolved. The germline V gene encodes CDR1 MNHEY and CDR2 SVGEGT. CDR3 size: 16 residues. This chain's CDR3 is CASRYSGRPSTDTQYF. The CDR3 coding sequence is TGTGCCAGCCGTTACTCCGGACGTCCTTCCACAGATACGCAGTATTTT.

This clonotype was found many times. The chain carries TRBV7-8 and TRBJ2-1, with 8 bases matching TRBD2. Germline trimming cut 5 bases from V and 0 bases from J; bases unmatched to any gene: 3. In germline, CDR1 is SGHVS, CDR2 FQNEAQ. This CDR3 has 15 residues. CDR3 in amino acids: CASSLLAGSYNEQFF. CDR3 bases: TGTGCCAGCAGCCTCCTAGCGGGCTCCTACAATGAGCAGTTCTTC.

This clonotype occurred once. This is likely a read error, given that the CDR3 carries no conserved phenylalanine or tryptophan at its end. The chain employs TRBV11-2 and TRBJ2-7; D is possibly TRBD1 (7 bases). Looked up from germline, CDR1 is SGHAT and CDR2 is FQNNGV. There are 15 residues in the CDR3. This CDR3 is CASSWQGGLGYEQYS. The CDR3 nucleotides read TGCGCCAGCAGCTGGCAGGGGGGACTGGGCTACGAGCAGTACTCC.

To note about this clonotype: Sequence at one end of the junction differs from germline and may be a read error. J is TRBJ2-3 and V is TRBV11-2, with a possible D match to TRBD1 (7 bases). CDR3 length: 14 residues. Per the germline V gene, CDR1 is SGHAT and CDR2 is FQNNGV. CDR3 bases: TGTGCCAGCATCTTAGATCAGGGGGGTTATACGCAATATTTT. The encoded protein is CASILDQGGYTQYF. Variable domain in full (rest from reference TRBV11-2 and TRBJ2-3): EAGVAQSPRYKIIEKRQSVAFWCNPISGHATLYWYQQILGQGPKLLIQFQNNGVVDDSQLPKDRFSAERLKGVDSTLKIQPAKLEDSAVYLCASILDQGGYTQYFGPGTRLTVL.

In regard to this clonotype: An end of the junction differs from the germline gene, which may be a read error. V usage is TRBV28 and J usage is TRBJ1-5; TRBD1 matches at 10 bases. The CDR3 is made up of 16 amino acids. From germline, CDR1 is MDHEN and CDR2 SYDVKM. CDR3 loop: CASSSPGQGLAQPQHF. As DNA, the CDR3 is TGTGCCAGCAGTTCGCCGGGACAGGGGTTGGCTCAGCCCCAGCATTTC.

Notes on this clonotype: A single base separates this from a much larger clone, so it may be a read error. The V and J genes are TRBV5-1 and TRBJ1-1; D gene uncertain. CDR1 and CDR2 from the germline V gene are SGHRS and YFSETQ. The CDR3 spans 13 residues. CDR3 amino acids: CASSLDAYTDAFF. DNA for the CDR3: TGCGCCAGCAGCTTGGACGCATACACTGACGCTTTCTTT.

By sample fraction, this clonotype is medium-sized (0.01 to 0.1%). The chain carries TRBV11-3 and TRBJ2-2; D unclear. The germline V gene encodes CDR1 SGHNT and CDR2 YENEEA. CDR3 size: 12 residues. Trimming pared 5 bases from V and 6 bases from J, leaving 7 bases between. CDR3 loop: CASSPDAGELFF. The CDR3 DNA is TGTGCCAGCAGCCCAGACGCCGGGGAGCTGTTTTTT.

As regards this clonotype: Just one base apart from a much larger clone, this may be a read error. V is TRBV5-1 and J is TRBJ2-3, with 9 nucleotides matching TRBD1. This CDR3 has 16 residues. V was pared by 2 bases and J by 8 bases, with 12 bases of the junction left unmatched. In germline, CDR1 is SGHRS, CDR2 YFSETQ. CDR3 in DNA: TGCGCCAGCAGCTTTCTAGGGACAGGGATCCCAGTTACGCAGTATTTT. Amino acids: CASSFLGTGIPVTQYF.

As regards this clonotype: A read error is likely, as this CDR3 ends without the conserved phenylalanine or tryptophan. This chain joins TRBV19 and TRBJ1-5; D is unclear. Trimming cost V 1 base and J 11 bases, with 15 bases left between them. Looked up from germline, CDR1 is LNHDA and CDR2 is SQIVND (reference sequence). This CDR3 is 14 amino acids long. CDR3 DNA sequence: TGTGCCAGTAGTATAGGCAGAGACTCTTGGGCCCAGCATTAT. Protein sequence: CASSIGRDSWAQHY.

The gene calls are TRBV13 and TRBJ2-5, with 8 positions matching TRBD2. The germline V gene encodes CDR1 PRHDT and CDR2 FYEKMQ (reference sequence). Losses at the gene ends were 6 bases for V and 4 bases for J; bases not matched to a gene: 10. The CDR3 extends over 15 amino acids. The CDR3 coding sequence is TGTGCCAGCAGTCTACTAGCGGAAGTGGGAGAGACCCAGTACTTC. This codes for CASSLLAEVGETQYF. Together with reference TRBV13 and TRBJ2-5, the CDR3 gives the full variable domain: AAGVIQSPRHLIKEKRETATLKCYPIPRHDTVYWYQQGPGQDPQFLISFYEKMQSDKGSIPDRFSAQQFSDYHSELNMSSLELGDSALYFCASSLLAEVGETQYFGPGTRLLVL.

This clonotype was counted ten times or more. CDR3 sequence: CASSLGLNTGELFF. In DNA, the CDR3 is TGTGCCAGCAGTTTAGGCCTTAACACCGGGGAGCTGTTTTTT. The V and J genes are TRBV12-3 or TRBV12-4 and TRBJ2-2; no firm D call. The CDR3 contains 14 residues. Trimming cost V 1 base and J 2 bases, with 5 bases left between them.

Worth noting for this clonotype: The junction does not match germline at one end; this may be a read error. The V gene is TRBV7-3, the J gene TRBJ2-2; TRBD2 is a possible D gene (6 bases). Germline V CDR1 and CDR2: SGHTA, FQGTGA. This CDR3 is 13 amino acids long. CDR3 nucleotide sequence: TGTGCCAGCAGCTCGTTTCCCCCCGGGGGGCTGTTTTTT. Translation gives CASSSFPPGGLFF.

On this clonotype itself: The conserved closing phenylalanine or tryptophan is absent in this CDR3, likely reflecting a read error. J is TRBJ2-1 and V is TRBV29-1, with D maybe TRBD1 (5 bases). This CDR3 spans 15 amino acids. The germline CDR1 and CDR2 sequences are SQVTM and ANQGSEA. The CDR3 region is CSVGPPSNSYDEQFL. The CDR3 DNA is TGCAGCGTGGGGCCTCCTTCCAACTCCTACGATGAGCAGTTCCTC.

In its sample, this clonotype was seen many times. The chain uses TRBV12-3 or TRBV12-4 and TRBJ2-2, with 9 bases that match TRBD1. The CDR3 has 15 residues. V gave up 4 bases and J gave up 7 bases; unmatched junction bases: 7. The CDR3 region is CASSSMTGGIGELFF. As DNA, the CDR3 is TGTGCCAGCAGTTCGATGACAGGGGGGATCGGGGAGCTGTTTTTT.

Remarks on this clonotype: One end of the junction does not line up with germline, which may come from a read error. This chain connects TRBV6-5 to TRBJ2-7; D is perhaps TRBD2 (6 bases). CDR1 and CDR2 (germline): MNHEY, SVGAGI. The CDR3 consists of 16 residues. The CDR3 DNA reads as TGTGCAAGCAGTCCATGGACGGGGGACCGCCCCTACGGGCAGTACTTC. Its protein product is CASSPWTGDRPYGQYF.

The sample holds one count of this clonotype. The rearrangement uses TRBV9 and TRBJ2-3; TRBD2 matches at 8 bases. Germline CDR1 SGDLS, CDR2 YYNGEE. The V segment lost 2 bases and the J segment 0 bases; nucleotides outside the gene matches: 8. The CDR3 totals 17 residues. This chain's CDR3 is CASSVAGTRLSTDTQYF. The CDR3, as DNA: TGTGCCAGCAGCGTGGCCGGGACTAGACTTAGCACAGATACGCAGTATTTT.

Of note for this clonotype: Possible read error: a much larger clone is one base away. The rearrangement uses TRBV10-2 and TRBJ1-5; the match to TRBD1 covers 7 bases. Gene TRBJ2-3 matches the end of the DNA better, so the J call may be wrong. The CDR3 is 14 residues long. Germline loops: CDR1 WSHSY, CDR2 SAAADI. CDR3 region: CASSEQGSNQPQYF. The CDR3 region has the DNA TGCGCCAGCAGTGAACAGGGGAGCAATCAGCCCCAGTATTTT.

V usage is TRBV12-3 or TRBV12-4 and J usage is TRBJ2-7; tentative D call: TRBD1 (6 bases). The CDR3 sequence is 12 residues long. Trimming shortened V by 3 bases and J by 13 bases, and 16 bases separated the two germline ends. The CDR3 nucleotides read TGTGCCAGCAGTTTCCAGGGGACGGTACAATACTTC. Its protein is CASSFQGTVQYF.

This clonotype was observed many times. The gene calls are TRBV6-6 and TRBJ1-6; possible D gene TRBD1, 6 bases. Per the germline V gene, CDR1 is MNHNY and CDR2 is SVGAGI (reference sequence). The ends were cut back, 2 bases at V and 8 bases at J, with 10 bases in the middle. The CDR3 runs to 14 residues. The CDR3 loop reads CASSYKDRDSPLHF. CDR3 in DNA: TGTGCCAGCAGTTACAAGGACAGAGATTCACCCCTCCACTTT.

Comment on this clonotype: The CDR3 does not close with the conserved phenylalanine or tryptophan, likely indicating a read error. V and J are TRBV12-3 or TRBV12-4 and TRBJ2-2, with a tentative D call TRBD1 (6 bases). This CDR3 comprises 14 residues. Between the trimmed V and J ends, which lost 5 bases and 1 base, there was a span of 8 bases. This CDR3 reads CASSPGQNTGELFL. The CDR3, as DNA: TGTGCCAGCAGTCCGGGACAGAACACCGGGGAGCTGTTTCTT.

Concerning this clonotype itself: A much larger clone differs by one base, so this may be a read error. V gene TRBV10-1 combines with J gene TRBJ1-2, with a weak D call TRBD1 (5 bases). The germline CDR1 and CDR2 sequences are WNHNN and SYGVQD (reference sequence). The CDR3 has 14 amino acids. CDR3 DNA: TGCGCCAGCAGTGATGGGACGGCGGCCGAGGGCTACATCTTC. Its protein product is CASSDGTAAEGYIF.

The chain has TRBV27 and TRBJ1-2; the D gene is possibly TRBD1 (6 bases). Trimming stripped 2 bases from V and 0 bases from J, with 7 bases between. The germline CDR1 and CDR2 sequences are MNHEY and SMNVEV (reference sequence). The CDR3 has 14 amino acids. CDR3 coding DNA: TGTGCCAGCAGTTTACAGGGGTCTAACTATGGCTACACCTTC. As protein: CASSLQGSNYGYTF.

This clonotype was seen once. The conserved final phenylalanine or tryptophan is absent from the CDR3, which likely points to a read error. Because the CDR3's place on the DNA is in doubt, the DNA is left out and the CDR3 is given as listed by TCRdb. The genes are TRBV11-2 and TRBJ2-7; the table's D call, TRBD1, has no DNA check behind it. The CDR3 length equals 11 residues, ends included. The germline V gene has CDR1 SGHAT and CDR2 FQNNGV. The CDR3 sequence: CASGQSYEHYL.

This rearrangement joins TRBV9 to TRBJ2-1, with TRBD1 matching over 8 bases. J gave up 7 bases and V 1 base, and 7 bases lay outside the gene matches. CDR1 is SGDLS and CDR2 is YYNGEE in the germline V gene. The CDR3 runs 15 residues. CDR3 loop: CASSVTTGEINEQFF. As DNA, the CDR3 is TGTGCCAGCAGCGTAACGACAGGGGAGATTAATGAGCAGTTCTTC.

Concerning this clonotype itself: An end of the junction does not agree with germline; a read error may underlie this. The chain has TRBV19 and TRBJ2-1, with 8 bases matching TRBD1. The CDR3 totals 15 residues. Germline V CDR1 and CDR2: LNHDA, SQIVND (reference sequence). The CDR3 region is CASSITGGSYIEQFF. The CDR3 DNA reads as TGTGCCAGTAGTATCACAGGGGGATCCTACATTGAGCAGTTCTTC.